This is a list of T cell receptor beta chains from one sample in a study of T cells in Graves' hyperthyroidism and ophthalmopathy. MiXCR was run by TCRdb on the multiplex PCR reads, yielding one entry per CDR3 protein. Among 400,000 to 500,000 distinct CDR3 sequences, about 13% were seen once, and the ten largest hold approximately 5.3%. Sequenced: blood. These receptors originate from a woman in her late teens or twenties with Graves' hyperthyroidism. Each CDR3 is given with its conserved first and last residue. Each record gives: V gene, J gene, clone size, D gene, CDR3 DNA, CDR3 protein. The D gene is left open where the match is weak. Some rows mark clone size as missing; the rest say once, few, many or name a class of expanded clone.

>TRBV7-9|TRBJ2-7|many|.
TGTGCCAGCAGACAAGTCCCAGGTTCTACCTACGAGCAGTACTTC
CASRQVPGSTYEQYF
>TRBV3-1|TRBJ2-7|.|TRBD1
TGTGCCAGCAGCCTCCGGGACAGGGGGCATAAATGGCCGTACGAGCAGTACTTC
CASSLRDRGHKWPYEQYF
>TRBV18|TRBJ1-1|many|.
TGTGCCAGCTCACCTCGGCAGGGGATTCTGAACACTGAAGCTTTCTTT
CASSPRQGILNTEAFF
>TRBV19|TRBJ2-2|.|TRBD2
TGTGCCAGTAGTCTGGGCAGGGTAGCGGGAGAGGAGCTGTTTTTT
CASSLGRVAGEELFF
>TRBV20-1|TRBJ2-1|many|.
TGCAGTGCTACTACGGACTATGGCTACAATGAGCAGTTCTTC
CSATTDYGYNEQFF
>TRBV12-3/TRBV12-4|TRBJ1-5|.|TRBD1
TGTGCCAGCAGTGCCCCGGGACAGGGTGGCAATCAGCCCCAGCATTTT
CASSAPGQGGNQPQHF
>TRBV7-2|TRBJ2-6|.|.
TGTGCCAGCAGCTTAAGGGCCACTGGGGCCAACGTCCTGACTTTC
CASSLRATGANVLTF
>TRBV2|TRBJ2-1|many|TRBD2
TGTGCCAGCAGTGAGGCACTAGCGGAGGGCTACAATGAGCAGTTCTTC
CASSEALAEGYNEQFF
>TRBV6-1|TRBJ2-1|many|TRBD2
TGTGCCAGCAGGTATAGCGGGGCCCTGGGTGAGCAGTTCTTC
CASRYSGALGEQFF
>TRBV6-1|TRBJ1-1|.|.
TGTGCCAGCAGTTTGAGGGATCCGAACACTGAAGCTTTCTTT
CASSLRDPNTEAFF
>TRBV20-1|TRBJ2-7|many|.
TGCAGTGCTGAGGACAAAGTCACTTTGAACGAGCAGTACTTC
CSAEDKVTLNEQYF
>TRBV6-1|TRBJ1-1|few|.
TGTGCCAGCAGTTTAGCAGGGTGGTCGGGCACTGAAGCTTTCTTT
CASSLAGWSGTEAFF
>TRBV4-1|TRBJ1-4|.|.
TGCGCCAGCAGCCAAGGCCGCCGGGACGTGACTGAAAAACTGTTTTTT
CASSQGRRDVTEKLFF
>TRBV28|TRBJ1-1|few|.
TGTGCCAGCGGCCCGGACGCACAATGGGCTTTCTTT
CASGPDAQWAFF
>TRBV5-1|TRBJ1-1|few|.
TGCGCCAGCAGCGCGGGGACAAGGGGCACTGAAGCTTTCTTT
CASSAGTRGTEAFF
>TRBV11-3|TRBJ2-1|.|.
TGTGCCAGCAGCTTTCAGGGGTGGAATGAGCAGTTCTTC
CASSFQGWNEQFF
>TRBV12-3/TRBV12-4|TRBJ2-7|many|TRBD2
TGTGCCAGCACCCTGGGTGGCGGGAGTGGCTACGAGCAGTACTTC
CASTLGGGSGYEQYF
>TRBV5-1|TRBJ2-3|few|TRBD2
TGCGCCAGCAGCTTGGGGGGGACTAGCGGTAGCACAGATACGCAGTATTTT
CASSLGGTSGSTDTQYF
>TRBV5-6|TRBJ2-7|many|TRBD1
TGTGCCAGCAGCACCAGGGGGCTCGCCTACGAGCAGTACTTC
CASSTRGLAYEQYF
>TRBV29-1|TRBJ2-5|few|.
TGCAGCGCTAAAGCATTACTGGTGGGCGAGACCCAGTACTTC
CSAKALLVGETQYF
>TRBV12-3/TRBV12-4|TRBJ1-6|many|.
TGTGCCAGCAGTTTTATGGAGGGACGGTCACCCCTCCACTTT
CASSFMEGRSPLHF
>TRBV5-1|TRBJ1-2|few|TRBD1
TGCGCCAGCAGCCCGGGAGACAGGGAAAACTATGGCTACACCTTC
CASSPGDRENYGYTF
>TRBV19|TRBJ2-1|.|TRBD2
TGTGCCAGTAGTCCTACCTCCGGGACTAGCTCCTACAATGAGCAGTTCTTC
CASSPTSGTSSYNEQFF
>TRBV7-2|TRBJ2-7|many|.
TGTGCCAGCAGCTTAGACAGGGTCGTCGAGCAGTACTTC
CASSLDRVVEQYF
>TRBV3-1|TRBJ2-5|many|TRBD2
TGTGCCAGCAGCCCCTGGACTAGCGGACCGCAAGAGACCCAGTACTTC
CASSPWTSGPQETQYF
>TRBV6-5|TRBJ1-1|many|TRBD1
TGTGCCAGCAGTTACTGGCAGGGGGAGGAAGCTTTCTTT
CASSYWQGEEAFF
>TRBV7-2|TRBJ2-5|many|.
TGTGCCAGCAGCCCCAAAGGGGGGGAGACCCAGTACTTC
CASSPKGGETQYF
>TRBV6-2/TRBV6-3|TRBJ2-5|many|TRBD1
TGTGCCAGCACTGGACAGGGGGCTCGGGAGACCCAGTACTTC
CASTGQGARETQYF
>TRBV2|TRBJ2-1|few|.
TGTGCCAGCAGTGATTTTGGACAGTGGAACTACAATGAGCAGTTCTTC
CASSDFGQWNYNEQFF
>TRBV7-2|TRBJ2-7|few|TRBD2
TGTGCCAGCAGCTTAGCACTAGCGGATCTCTACGAGCAGTACTTC
CASSLALADLYEQYF
>TRBV24-1|TRBJ2-1|.|.
TGTGCCACCAGTGATTCGGGGAGTGAGCAGTTCTTC
CATSDSGSEQFF
>TRBV11-2|TRBJ2-7|many|TRBD1
TGTGCCAGCAGCTCAAGGACAGGGGGCGAGCAGTACTTC
CASSSRTGGEQYF
>TRBV2|TRBJ2-7|many|.
TGTGCCAGCACTCCCGAAGTAGTCGTCCGCTACGAGCAGTACTTC
CASTPEVVVRYEQYF
>TRBV4-1|TRBJ2-1|.|TRBD2
TGCGCCAGCAGCCAGAGCGGGAGGGCAGGAAATGAGCAGTTCTTC
CASSQSGRAGNEQFF
>TRBV20-1|TRBJ2-7|many|TRBD2
TGCAGTGCTAGAGCCCCACTAGCGGGAGGCTACGAGCAGTACTTC
CSARAPLAGGYEQYF
>TRBV11-2|TRBJ2-1|few|.
TGTGCCAGCAGCTTAGAAGTCAGTTCCTTCAATGAGCAGTTCTTC
CASSLEVSSFNEQFF
>TRBV2|TRBJ2-1|many|.
TGTGCCAGCCTACAGGGCGGGAGCAATGAGCAGTTCTTC
CASLQGGSNEQFF
>TRBV19|TRBJ2-3|few|.
TGTGCCAGTAGTATAGGGGCGGGCCTGGACACAGATACGCAGTATTTT
CASSIGAGLDTDTQYF
>TRBV6-1|TRBJ1-1|many|.
TGTGCCAGCAGCTTTAAGGCCATGAACACTGAAGCTTTCTTT
CASSFKAMNTEAFF
>TRBV3-1|TRBJ2-3|.|.
TGTGCCAGCAGCCAAGCCCGCTCGGTCCAGGGTACGCAGTATTTT
CASSQARSVQGTQYF
>TRBV20-1|TRBJ2-1|many|.
TGCAGTGCTAGTAAGGCGTACAATGAGCAGTTCTTC
CSASKAYNEQFF
>TRBV6-5|TRBJ2-3|many|.
TGTGCCAGCAGTTACGGGGGGGGCCAAAGCACAGATACGCAGTATTTT
CASSYGGGQSTDTQYF
>TRBV9|TRBJ2-7|.|.
TGTGCCAGCAGCTCCCAGGGGGGTTATGGGATCTACGAGCAGTACTTC
CASSSQGGYGIYEQYF
>TRBV4-2|TRBJ2-3|many|.
TGTGCCAGCAGCCCCAGTTCCAGCGGATACACAGATACGCAGTATTTT
CASSPSSSGYTDTQYF
>TRBV7-3|TRBJ2-1|.|TRBD2
TGTGCCAGCAGCTTGTCGACTAGCACGGGAAGTGAGCAGTTCTTC
CASSLSTSTGSEQFF
>TRBV2|TRBJ2-7|.|.
TGTGCCAGCAGTACCGGGACTGGGGCCTGCTACGAGCAGTACTTC
CASSTGTGACYEQYF
>TRBV7-2|TRBJ2-5|few|TRBD2
TGTGCCAGCAGCTTAGGTTTTAGCGGGAGACCCAGGAGGTACCAAGAGACCCAGTACTTC
CASSLGFSGRPRRYQETQYF
>TRBV28|TRBJ1-1|many|.
TGTGCCAGCAGACTGACAGTGAACACTGAAGCTTTCTTT
CASRLTVNTEAFF
>TRBV2|TRBJ1-2|many|.
TGTGCCAGCAGGAGTGGTCGAGCTAACTATGGCTACACCTTC
CASRSGRANYGYTF
>TRBV4-3|TRBJ1-2|.|.
TGCGCCAGCAGCCAAGTGCCAGCGGTCGGGGGCTACACCTTC
CASSQVPAVGGYTF
>TRBV6-1|TRBJ2-1|.|.
TGTGCCAGCAGTTCGGGGACCGTGGGTGAGCAGTTCTTC
CASSSGTVGEQFF
>TRBV20-1|TRBJ2-5|.|TRBD2
TGCAGTGCTAGAGCTCTGTCAGCGGGAGCGGGTGAGACCCAGTACTTC
CSARALSAGAGETQYF
>TRBV20-1|TRBJ1-2|many|.
TGCAGTGCTAGGGGACCTAACAGGGAAGGCTACACCTTC
CSARGPNREGYTF
>TRBV20-1|TRBJ1-6|.|.
TGCAGTGCAAACCCAGGGACCCATAATTCACCCCTCCACTTT
CSANPGTHNSPLHF
>TRBV5-4|TRBJ2-1|.|.
TGTGCCAGCAGCTTGTGGGGCGGGATAGGGTACAATGAGCAGTTCTTC
CASSLWGGIGYNEQFF
>TRBV5-6|TRBJ2-3|few|.
TGTGCCAGCAGCCTGGGTCCCACTCGAAGCACAGATACGCAGTATTTT
CASSLGPTRSTDTQYF
>TRBV4-1|TRBJ2-7|.|TRBD1
TGCGCCAGCAGCCCCGGGACAGGGGCCGCCAATGAGCAGTACTTC
CASSPGTGAANEQYF